These 8 T cell receptor beta chains came from one sample sequenced in a study of T cell repertoires in cytomegalovirus infection. MiXCR, run by TCRdb on the reads, gives a single entry per CDR3 protein. This sample has around 800,000 distinct CDR3 sequences; 32% occur once, and the top ten carry around 12%. The antigens these receptors bind are not known. Sequenced here: cultured CD8+ T cells from PBMCs, sampled from culture after CMV antigen stimulation. Source of these receptors: a human donor in good health (CMV status not recorded). Some clones in this sample may be carry-over from other donors' samples.

In its sample, this clonotype was seen a few times. This chain uses TRBV7-9 with TRBJ2-1, with 8 bases fitting TRBD2. This CDR3 region has 17 residues. The V gene's germline CDR1 is SEHNR and CDR2 FQNEAQ (reference sequence). V gave up 3 bases and J gave up 8 bases; unmatched junction bases: 15. The DNA for the CDR3 is TGTGCCAGCAGCTTGGACCTCTGGCGGGGGGCGGTGGATGAGCAGTTCTTC. The encoded protein is CASSLDLWRGAVDEQFF.

This clonotype has more than one count but fewer than ten. V is TRBV29-1 and J is TRBJ2-1, with D hard to call. Germline CDR1 is SQVTM and CDR2 is ANQGSEA. This CDR3 spans 12 amino acids. V lost 3 bases and J 4 bases, leaving 7 bases between the germline ends. The CDR3 loop reads CSVEREYNEQFF. Here the CDR3 DNA reads TGCAGCGTTGAGCGAGAGTACAATGAGCAGTTCTTC.

V gene TRBV4-1 combines with J gene TRBJ2-1, with 7 bases aligning to TRBD1. With V trimmed by 0 bases and J by 2 bases, 7 bases remained unmatched. Germline lookup yields CDR1 MGHRA and CDR2 YSYEKL. The CDR3 has 17 residues. The CDR3 loop reads CASSQDGRGYTYNEQFF. The CDR3 coding sequence is TGCGCCAGCAGCCAAGACGGCAGGGGGTATACCTACAATGAGCAGTTCTTC.

In DNA, the CDR3 is TGTGCCAGCAGTTATCTTGGAGGGGGGTACAATGAGCAGTTCTTC. Its translation: CASSYLGGGYNEQFF. The V call is TRBV7-3, the J call TRBJ2-1; the D gene could be TRBD1 or TRBD2 (6 bases each). From germline, CDR1 is SGHTA and CDR2 FQGTGA. CDR3 length: 15 amino acids. Trimming left V 6 bases short and J 4 bases short, with 16 bases between.

This clonotype was seen at least ten times. The chain recombines TRBV7-9 with TRBJ1-1, with D perhaps matching TRBD1 (5 bases). The V end lost 5 bases, the J end lost 0 bases, and 13 bases lay between the germline ends. Germline CDR1 SEHNR, CDR2 FQNEAQ (reference sequence). This CDR3 region has 15 residues. The CDR3 DNA sequence: TGTGCCAGCAGCACAGGCCGTTCCTTGAACACTGAAGCTTTCTTT. This translates into CASSTGRSLNTEAFF.

This clonotype was counted between two and nine times. The chain links TRBV6-6 to TRBJ1-2; D perhaps matches TRBD1 (5 bases). Germline V CDR1 and CDR2: MNHNY, SVGAGI (reference sequence). Deletions cut 6 bases from V and 0 bases from J, with 14 bases between. The CDR3 contains 15 residues. CDR3 in amino acids: CASSPNRTPNYGYTF. CDR3 sequence (DNA): TGTGCCAGCAGCCCAAACAGGACCCCTAACTATGGCTACACCTTC.

This clonotype was observed at least ten times. This chain links TRBV7-9 with TRBJ1-1; no clear D gene. The V and J ends lost 4 bases and 4 bases respectively, with 13 bases between them. The CDR3 contains 14 residues. Germline V gene sequence: CDR1 SEHNR, CDR2 FQNEAQ (reference sequence). CDR3 loop: CASSSFDPTTEAFF. The DNA for the CDR3 is TGTGCCAGCAGCTCCTTCGACCCGACCACTGAAGCTTTCTTT. Using reference TRBV7-9 and TRBJ1-1 for the parts outside the CDR3, the full variable domain is DTGVSQNPRHKITKRGQNVTFRCDPISEHNRLYWYRQTLGQGPEFLTYFQNEAQLEKSRLLSDRFSAERPKGSFSTLEIQRTEQGDSAMYLCASSSFDPTTEAFFGQGTRLTVV.

There are a few counts of this clonotype. V usage is TRBV29-1 and J usage is TRBJ1-5; 7 bases align to TRBD1. The CDR3 contains 15 residues. V lost 2 bases, J lost 12 bases, and 16 bases stayed unmatched. Germline CDR1 and CDR2: SQVTM and ANQGSEA. In DNA, the CDR3 is TGCAGCGTTGAATTAGGAGGACAGGACGACCGTGACCAGCATTTT. Amino acids: CSVELGGQDDRDQHF.